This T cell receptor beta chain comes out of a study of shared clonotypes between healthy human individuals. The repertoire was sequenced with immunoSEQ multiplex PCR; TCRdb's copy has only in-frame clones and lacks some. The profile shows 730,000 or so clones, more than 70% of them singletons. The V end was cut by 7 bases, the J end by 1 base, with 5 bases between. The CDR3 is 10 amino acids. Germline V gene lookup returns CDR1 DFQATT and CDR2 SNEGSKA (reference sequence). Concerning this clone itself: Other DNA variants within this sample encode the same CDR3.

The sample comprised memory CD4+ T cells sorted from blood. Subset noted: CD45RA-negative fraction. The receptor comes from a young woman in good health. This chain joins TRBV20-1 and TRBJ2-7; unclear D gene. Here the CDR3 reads CSVGSYEQYF. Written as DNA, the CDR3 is TGCAGTGTAGGGTCCTACGAGCAGTACTTC.